This entry lists 16 T cell receptor beta chains sequenced from one sample in a study of control samples from healthy donors and cancer patients. TCRdb's copy holds only in-frame clones and misses some; the assay was immunoSEQ multiplex PCR. The sample shows fewer than 200,000 clones, over 95% of them seen only once. Sequencing was performed on blood. The receptor set was obtained from a woman aged 25 to 39 in good health.

The sample holds one count of this clone. The chain links TRBV5-4 to TRBJ1-6, with a tentative D call TRBD1 (6 bases). Trimming left V 4 bases short and J 1 base short, with 9 bases between. The CDR3 has 15 amino acids. Germline values: CDR1 SGHNT, CDR2 YYREEE (reference sequence). CDR3 amino acids: CASSIQGSYNSPLHF. The DNA for the CDR3 is TGTGCCAGCAGCATCCAGGGGTCCTATAATTCACCCCTCCACTTT.

V usage is TRBV10-2 and J usage is TRBJ2-2; D is perhaps TRBD2 (5 bases). The CDR3 has 11 amino acids. CDR1 and CDR2 (germline): WSHSY, SAAADI. Trimming left V 8 bases short and J 7 bases short, with 8 bases between. This chain's CDR3 is CASLEVGELFF. Here the CDR3 DNA reads TGCGCCAGCCTGGAGGTCGGGGAGCTGTTTTTT.

The genes are TRBV6-5 and TRBJ1-5, with no clear D. The CDR3 has 14 residues. Germline-derived CDR1 and CDR2 are MNHEY and SVGAGI. V lost 6 bases, J lost 0 bases, and 9 bases lay in between. The CDR3 protein is CASSLTSSNQPQHF. The CDR3, as DNA: TGTGCCAGCAGCCTGACAAGTAGCAATCAGCCCCAGCATTTT.

The chain's CDR3 is CASGPGQGYNEQFF. In DNA form, the CDR3 reads TGTGCTAGTGGCCCGGGACAGGGGTACAATGAGCAGTTCTTC. The chain recombines TRBV12-5 with TRBJ2-1, with TRBD1 matching over 10 bases. This CDR3 comprises 14 residues. The germline V gene has CDR1 LGHNT and CDR2 FRNRAP. Trimming at V came to 6 bases and at J to 4 bases, leaving 3 bases not matched to a gene.

Only one count was recorded for this clone. This chain joins TRBV30 and TRBJ1-1; 10 bases map to TRBD1. This CDR3 region has 14 residues. Germline lookup yields CDR1 GTSNPN and CDR2 SVGIG (reference sequence). The trim removed 2 bases at V and 5 bases at J, leaving 5 bases unmatched. The CDR3, as DNA: TGTGCCTGGAGTTGGGGACAGGGGAGAACTGAAGCTTTCTTT. Translated, it gives CAWSWGQGRTEAFF.

This rearrangement joins TRBV5-1 to TRBJ1-1, with unresolved D. Trimming shortened V by 0 bases and J by 4 bases, and 7 bases separated the two germline ends. Germline V gene lookup returns CDR1 SGHRS and CDR2 YFSETQ. This CDR3 contains 13 residues. CDR3 loop: CASSLGARTEAFF. In DNA form, the CDR3 reads TGCGCCAGCAGCTTGGGGGCGCGCACTGAAGCTTTCTTT.

The chain combines TRBV12-5 with TRBJ2-1; D unresolved. V lost 2 bases and J 7 bases, leaving 15 bases between the germline ends. Germline V CDR1 and CDR2: LGHNT, FRNRAP. CDR3 length: 15 residues. CDR3 in amino acids: CASGLSSILGNEQFF. CDR3 nucleotides: TGTGCTAGTGGTTTGTCATCCATCTTGGGGAATGAGCAGTTCTTC.

The gene calls are TRBV6-5 and TRBJ2-5; a weak D match, TRBD2 (6 bases). Germline CDR1 reads MNHEY; CDR2 reads SVGAGI. V gave up 2 bases and J gave up 7 bases, with 11 bases separating them. This CDR3 has 13 amino acids. CDR3 nucleotides: TGTGCCAGCAGTTACCTCCAGGGAGGGACCCAGTACTTC. Its protein is CASSYLQGGTQYF.

This sequence joins TRBV24-1 and TRBJ2-2; 9 nucleotides agree with TRBD2. CDR1 and CDR2 from the germline V gene are KGHDR and SFDVKD. The V segment lost 2 bases and the J segment 6 bases; nucleotides outside the gene matches: 6. This CDR3 region has 16 residues. The CDR3 bases are TGTGCCACCAGTGATTGGGGGCTAGCGGGACCCGGGGAGCTGTTTTTT. Amino acid sequence: CATSDWGLAGPGELFF.

The rearrangement links TRBV6-1 to TRBJ2-1, with TRBD2 matching 9 bases. V dropped 2 bases and J dropped 3; count of bases not matched to a gene: 8. The CDR3 contains 17 residues. Germline CDR1 reads MNHNS; CDR2 reads SASEGT. This chain's CDR3 is CASSELGGRALYNEQFF. The CDR3 region has the DNA TGTGCCAGCAGTGAACTTGGCGGGAGGGCTCTCTACAATGAGCAGTTCTTC.

The chain uses TRBV5-1 and TRBJ2-1; 10 bases map to TRBD2. The J segment lost 8 bases and the V segment lost 0 bases, leaving 11 bases of the junction unmatched. CDR1 and CDR2 from the germline V gene are SGHRS and YFSETQ. This CDR3 has 17 residues. CDR3 bases: TGCGCCAGCAGCTTGGGGCGTGGGACTAGCGAGATCGATGAGCAGTTCTTC. It is translated as CASSLGRGTSEIDEQFF. Looking up the rest from reference TRBV5-1 and TRBJ2-1 gives the full variable domain: KAGVTQTPRYLIKTRGQQVTLSCSPISGHRSVSWYQQTPGQGLQFLFEYFSETQRNKGNFPGRFSGRQFSNSRSEMNVSTLELGDSALYLCASSLGRGTSEIDEQFFGPGTRLTVL.

The chain employs TRBV6-2 or TRBV6-3 and TRBJ2-1; the match to TRBD2 covers 7 bases. The CDR3 has 14 residues. The germline gives CDR1 MNHEY, CDR2 SVGEGT. Unmatched junction bases numbered 5, after V lost 4 bases and J lost 5 bases. The CDR3 loop reads CASSLRRENNEQFF. The CDR3 nucleotides read TGTGCCAGCAGTTTGCGGCGGGAGAACAATGAGCAGTTCTTC.

The rearrangement joins TRBV4-1 to TRBJ2-1, with TRBD2 identical over 11 bases. The CDR3 is made up of 16 amino acids. Trimming at V came to 2 bases and at J to 5 bases, leaving 5 bases not matched to a gene. Germline CDR1 is MGHRA and CDR2 is YSYEKL. CDR3: CASSQLTSGGHNEQFF. As DNA, the CDR3 is TGCGCCAGCAGCCAACTCACTAGCGGGGGACACAATGAGCAGTTCTTC.

V usage is TRBV5-6 and J usage is TRBJ2-7; D not resolved. Trimming left V 0 bases short and J 0 bases short, with 10 bases between. The CDR3 is 15 residues long. Germline assignment: CDR1 SGHDT and CDR2 YYEEEE. The CDR3 here is CASSLAGTSSYEQYF. CDR3 nucleotide sequence: TGTGCCAGCAGCTTGGCAGGAACCAGCTCCTACGAGCAGTACTTC.

This chain links TRBV9 with TRBJ2-1; possible D gene TRBD2, 6 bases. The CDR3 consists of 13 residues. Trimming shortened V by 5 bases and J by 12 bases, and 18 bases separated the two germline ends. Germline values: CDR1 SGDLS, CDR2 YYNGEE. CDR3 in amino acids: CASSGTLGGGQFF. CDR3 nucleotides: TGTGCCAGCAGTGGTACCCTCGGGGGAGGGCAGTTCTTC.

J is TRBJ2-1 and V is TRBV7-3; 7 bases match TRBD2. Trimming removed 4 bases from V and 4 bases from J; junction bases left unmatched: 10. Germline-derived CDR1 and CDR2 are SGHTA and FQGTGA. The CDR3 sequence is 16 residues long. CDR3 bases: TGTGCCAGCAGCTATCTCGCGGGAGTCGATTACAATGAGCAGTTCTTC. The encoded protein is CASSYLAGVDYNEQFF. The full variable domain, completed using reference TRBV7-3 and TRBJ2-1, is GAGVSQTPSNKVTEKGKYVELRCDPISGHTALYWYRQSLGQGPEFLIYFQGTGAADDSGLPNDRFFAVRPEGSVSTLKIQRTERGDSAVYLCASSYLAGVDYNEQFFGPGTRLTVL.